The rows below give T cell receptor beta chains drawn from one sample of a study of Tregs in tolerant kidney transplant recipients. Produced via immunoSEQ multiplex PCR; TCRdb's table is partial and in-frame only. The table records about 94,000 clones, over 85% of them present only once. Sample: CD4+ T cells from blood, taken before the transplant. The receptors here all came from a human donor who received a combined kidney and bone marrow transplant. Each CDR3 is given with its conserved first and last residue. Fields, in order: clone size, J gene, V gene, CDR3 protein. The size entry is marked missing in some rows and otherwise reads once, few, many or a size class.

- | TRBJ1-2 | TRBV28 | CASSTDRGGYGYTF
once | TRBJ1-1 | TRBV5-4 | CASSSLDGSMNTEAFF
- | TRBJ1-5 | TRBV27 | CASSGRGRTGQPQHF
- | TRBJ2-5 | TRBV7-2 | CASSLAPRVQETQYF
- | TRBJ1-5 | TRBV6-1 | CASSETGDSNQPQHF
- | TRBJ1-1 | TRBV7-9 | CASSLGDRVQDTEAFF
once | TRBJ1-3 | TRBV30 | CAWSERNTIYF
- | TRBJ1-2 | TRBV5-5 | CASSLGAGVGYTF
- | TRBJ2-3 | TRBV14 | CASSQEIPIDTQYF
once | TRBJ2-5 | TRBV10-3 | CAISELTGGQETQYF
- | TRBJ1-2 | TRBV5-4 | CASSASRVSYGYTF
once | TRBJ2-3 | TRBV5-1 | CASRYRGLPDTQYF
- | TRBJ2-3 | TRBV6-4 | CASSDSSSGGPDTQYF
- | TRBJ2-2 | TRBV7-9 | CASSFLAGAGELFF
- | TRBJ2-7 | TRBV11-1 | CASSIFRGTSYEQYF
- | TRBJ1-2 | TRBV19 | CASSISTGNYGYTF
- | TRBJ2-3 | TRBV5-1 | CASSMGLAGGIDTQYF
- | TRBJ2-7 | TRBV21-1 | CASSSPWRIRYEQYF
- | TRBJ2-1 | TRBV11-3 | CASRPQGDFVNEQFF
- | TRBJ2-5 | TRBV4-3 | CASSQAPGQGVETQYF
- | TRBJ2-5 | TRBV7-2 | CASSLVRNQETQYF
few | TRBJ2-3 | TRBV7-2 | CASSYRLAGLGTDTQYF
- | TRBJ1-2 | TRBV11-3 | CASSLDGGTGKGYTF
- | TRBJ1-2 | TRBV7-8 | CASSRRSPGVGGYTF
- | TRBJ2-3 | TRBV19 | CASSNNGGGGDTQYF
- | TRBJ2-3 | TRBV4-2 | CASSQELAGSTDTQYF
- | TRBJ1-6 | TRBV6-6 | CASIKGESYNSPLHF
- | TRBJ2-3 | TRBV7-6 | CASSLESGRDTQYF
- | TRBJ1-1 | TRBV2 | CASTVQGLNTEAFF
- | TRBJ1-4 | TRBV19 | CASSILDRENEKLFF
- | TRBJ1-4 | TRBV18 | CASSPGGQGDEKLFF
- | TRBJ2-7 | TRBV5-1 | CASSLGQSYEQYF
once | TRBJ2-3 | TRBV29-1 | CSLQRVATDTQYF
- | TRBJ2-7 | TRBV15 | CATSRGLAGYEQYF
- | TRBJ2-7 | TRBV28 | CASTQGLKNYEQYF
- | TRBJ1-2 | TRBV29-1 | CSADHLGGYTF
- | TRBJ2-1 | TRBV14 | CASSQFLGTSRLEQFF
- | TRBJ1-1 | TRBV7-9 | CASSLRGNTEAFF
- | TRBJ1-6 | TRBV19 | CASSIGGGESPLHF
- | TRBJ2-1 | TRBV7-2 | CASSKGAGGREQFF
once | TRBJ2-7 | TRBV5-6 | CASSFSGREQYF
- | TRBJ1-1 | TRBV19 | CASTNRGLGTEAFF
- | TRBJ2-1 | TRBV5-1 | CASSLDPGAEYNEQFF
- | TRBJ2-2 | TRBV6-5 | CASSKNTGELFF
- | TRBJ1-5 | TRBV5-1 | CASSLGEFNQPQHF
- | TRBJ2-5 | TRBV7-9 | CASSLEDFRLAGVETQYF
- | TRBJ1-2 | TRBV16 | CASSQWDRGRDYGYTF
- | TRBJ1-1 | TRBV27 | CASSLYRGGTEAFF
- | TRBJ2-2 | TRBV19 | CASSFQGGGELFF
- | TRBJ1-1 | TRBV2 | CASIVGAGTEAFF
- | TRBJ1-5 | TRBV19 | CASSIDPLTSNQPQHF
- | TRBJ2-3 | TRBV7-3 | CASSPTLIPLLNTDTQYF
- | TRBJ1-1 | TRBV7-9 | CASSLRGRNLNTEAFF
- | TRBJ2-4 | TRBV27 | CASSLRTSSAKNIQYF
- | TRBJ1-1 | TRBV2 | CARGDRVDTEAFF
- | TRBJ1-2 | TRBV6-5 | CASSYYQAGLYGYTF
- | TRBJ2-1 | TRBV6-6 | CASSSSSLRFF
- | TRBJ1-1 | TRBV5-4 | CASSPHSKQGMNTEAFF
- | TRBJ1-1 | TRBV6-5 | CASSQQGALRLRAFF
- | TRBJ2-5 | TRBV19 | CASAGASGRQETQYF